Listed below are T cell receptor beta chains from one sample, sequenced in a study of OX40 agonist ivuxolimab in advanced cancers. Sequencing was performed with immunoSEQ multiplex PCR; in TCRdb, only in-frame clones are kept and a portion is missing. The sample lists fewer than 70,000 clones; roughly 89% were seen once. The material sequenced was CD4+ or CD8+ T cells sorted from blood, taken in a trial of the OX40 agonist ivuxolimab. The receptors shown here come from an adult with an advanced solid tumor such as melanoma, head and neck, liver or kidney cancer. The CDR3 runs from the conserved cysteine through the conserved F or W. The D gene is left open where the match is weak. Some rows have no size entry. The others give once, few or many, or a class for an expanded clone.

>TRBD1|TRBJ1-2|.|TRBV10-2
TGCGCCAGCAGTGATGGGGACAGGATTGGCTACACCTTC
CASSDGDRIGYTF
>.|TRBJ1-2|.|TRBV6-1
TGTGCCAGCAGTGAAGTATGGGGGAGGTCTAACTATGGCTACACCTTC
CASSEVWGRSNYGYTF
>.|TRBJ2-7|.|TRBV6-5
TGTGCCAGCGGGACGGTGGACGAGCAGTACTTC
CASGTVDEQYF
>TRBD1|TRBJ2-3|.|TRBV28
TGTGCCAGCAGTTCCGATGTCGGTTGGGACAGGGGGTCCACAGATACGCAGTATTTT
CASSSDVGWDRGSTDTQYF
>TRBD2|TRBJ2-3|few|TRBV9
TGTGCCAGCAGCGTACGCTCCGGACTAGCGGGAACGAGCGGGCAGTATTTT
CASSVRSGLAGTSGQYF
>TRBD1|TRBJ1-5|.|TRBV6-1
TGTGCCAGCAGTCAGGGGGGTCAGCCCCAGCATTTT
CASSQGGQPQHF
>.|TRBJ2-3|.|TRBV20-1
TGCAGTGCCCCCAGCTCAGATACGCAGTATTTT
CSAPSSDTQYF
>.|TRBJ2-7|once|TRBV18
TGTGCCAGCTCATCCCAGGGTAGTTTCTCCTACGAGCAGTACTTC
CASSSQGSFSYEQYF
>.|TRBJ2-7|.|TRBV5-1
TGCGCCAGCAGAAAAGAAACAGGCTCCTACGAGCAGTACTTC
CASRKETGSYEQYF
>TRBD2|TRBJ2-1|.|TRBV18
TGTGCCAGCTCACCCGGGGGGGGCTCCTACAATGAGCAGTTCTTC
CASSPGGGSYNEQFF
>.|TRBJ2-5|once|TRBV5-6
TGTGCCAGCAGCCTCGGGACGGAAGAGACCCAGTACTTC
CASSLGTEETQYF
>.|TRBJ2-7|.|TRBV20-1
TGCAGTGCTAGTCGGGAGCAGTACTTC
CSASREQYF
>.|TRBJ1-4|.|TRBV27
TGTGCCAGCAGTTTATTATCAATAACAGGGAATGAAAAACTGTTTTTT
CASSLLSITGNEKLFF
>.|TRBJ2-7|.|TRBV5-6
TGTGCCAGCAGCTTACAGGTCAGGGCCCCCTACGAGCAGTACTTC
CASSLQVRAPYEQYF
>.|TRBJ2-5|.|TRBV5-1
TGCGCCAGCTGCCGGACCACGGGATCCGAAGAGACCCAGTACTTC
CASCRTTGSEETQYF
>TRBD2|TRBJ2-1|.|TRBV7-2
TGTGCCAGCAGCATAACTAGCGGGAGATCTTACAATGAGCAGTTCTTC
CASSITSGRSYNEQFF
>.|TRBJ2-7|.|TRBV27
TGTGCCAGCAGCCGGTCGGGGTACGAGCAGTACTTC
CASSRSGYEQYF
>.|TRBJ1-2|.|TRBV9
TGTGCCAGCAGCGGGGTTAACAGGGCAAATGTTTGGGACTATGGCTACACCTTC
CASSGVNRANVWDYGYTF
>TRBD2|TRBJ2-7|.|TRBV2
TGTGCCAGCAGGGGGACTAGCGGGAGTCTCGAGCAGTACTTC
CASRGTSGSLEQYF
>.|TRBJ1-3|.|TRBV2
TGTGCCAGCAGTGAAGGGGTGTCTTCCATATATTTT
CASSEGVSSIYF
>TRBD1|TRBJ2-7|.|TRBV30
TGTGCCTGGAGTGTATACAGGGGGGACGAGCAGTACTTC
CAWSVYRGDEQYF
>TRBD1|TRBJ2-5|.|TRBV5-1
TGCGCCAGCAGCCCCCGGGACAGAGGGGAGACCCAGTACTTC
CASSPRDRGETQYF
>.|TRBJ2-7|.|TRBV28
TGTGCCAGCAGTTTCGTGAAACCTGCCAGGAACGAGCAGTACTTC
CASSFVKPARNEQYF
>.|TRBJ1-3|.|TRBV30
TGTGCCTGGAGTTCGCTACCTGCCGGAAACACCATATATTTT
CAWSSLPAGNTIYF
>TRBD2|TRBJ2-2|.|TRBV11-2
TGTGCCAGCAGCCAAAGTATTTGGCGCGGGAGGGCCTTCACCGGGGAGCTGTTTTTT
CASSQSIWRGRAFTGELFF
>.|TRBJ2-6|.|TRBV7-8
TGTGCCAGCAGCCCCCCGTGGCCGGCCGATGGGGCCAACGTCCTGACTTTC
CASSPPWPADGANVLTF
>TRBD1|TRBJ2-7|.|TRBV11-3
TGTGCCAGCAGCACAGGGACAGGGAATGAGCAGTACTTC
CASSTGTGNEQYF
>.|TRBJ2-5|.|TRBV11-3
TGTGCCAGCAGCCCCCCAGGGAGTTCCACAGAGACCCAGTACTTC
CASSPPGSSTETQYF
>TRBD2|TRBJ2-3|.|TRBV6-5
TGTGCCAGCAGTTACTCTGGCGGGAGGGCCCGGGGTACGCAGTATTTT
CASSYSGGRARGTQYF
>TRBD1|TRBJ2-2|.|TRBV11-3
TGTGCCAGCAGAAGGACAGGGGGCACCGGGGAGCTGTTTTTT
CASRRTGGTGELFF
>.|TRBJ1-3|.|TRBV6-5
TGTGCCAGCAGCCCCAGGGCAGGAAACACCATATATTTT
CASSPRAGNTIYF
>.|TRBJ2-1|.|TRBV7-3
TGTGCCAGCAGCTTAGGGGGCTCCTACAATGAGCAGTTCTTC
CASSLGGSYNEQFF
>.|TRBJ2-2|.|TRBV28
TGTGCCAGCAGTTTACTGGGCGGGGAGCTGTTTTTT
CASSLLGGELFF
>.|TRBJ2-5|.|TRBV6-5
TGTGCCAGCAGTTACGGTCAAACACAAGAGACCCAGTACTTC
CASSYGQTQETQYF
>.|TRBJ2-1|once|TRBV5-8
TGTGCCAGCAGCGCTCTGCGCCGGGACCAATACAATGAGCAGTTCTTC
CASSALRRDQYNEQFF
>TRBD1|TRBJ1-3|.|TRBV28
TGTGCCAGCAGTTTATTCAGGGGGCCCGGAAACACCATATATTTT
CASSLFRGPGNTIYF
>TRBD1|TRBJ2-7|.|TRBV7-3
TGTGCCAGCAGCTTAAGAGGGACAGCGGACGAGCAGTACTTC
CASSLRGTADEQYF
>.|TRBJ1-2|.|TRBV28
TGTGCCAGCAGGTTGACAGGCTTCTATGGCTACACCTTC
CASRLTGFYGYTF
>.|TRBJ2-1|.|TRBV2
TGTGCCAGCAGTGCCCGTCTCAACAATGAGCAGTTCTTC
CASSARLNNEQFF